This T cell receptor beta chain came from a study of T-cell reconstitution after alpha-beta-depleted transplantation in children listed by TCRdb under 2016. For the study in its entirety: Using TCR repertoire profiling, the study quantitatively followed how T-cell immune reconstitution unfolded in children after TCRalphabeta/CD19-depleted allogeneic hematopoietic cell transplantation. The full study reports these points: Apparently early alphabetaT-cell count recovery about two months after transplant reportedly relied on only several hundred rapidly expanded clones derived from non-depleted graft cells. Hyperexpanded clone frequencies declined over subsequent months; after one year, T-cell counts and TCRbeta diversity were mostly attributed to newly produced T cells. In some patients, high TCRbeta diversity at day 60 was attributed to recipient T cells and intrathymic progenitors that had survived conditioning.

The sample's treatment or condition, from its label and the paper: allogeneic hematopoietic cell transplantation with graft depleted of TCRalphabeta T cells and CD19 B cells. Transplant recipients were children who received TCRalphabeta/CD19-depleted allogeneic hematopoietic cell grafts. Via the germline V gene, CDR1 is SGHTA and CDR2 FQGTGA. V and J lose 4 bases and 5 bases, and a span of 14 bases separates them. The CDR3, from cysteine to phenylalanine, totals 14 residues. Only CDR3 DNA remains: 42 bases, in frame from the first base. A word on this clonotype: Its specific antigen is unknown. No base quality information exists; no much larger clone differs at one position.

Libraries were constructed by PCR. This sample was sequenced with an Illumina HiSeq 2500. TCR library preparation used molecular barcoding, with unique molecular identifiers applied to normalize quantification of the TCRbeta repertoire. Clones were called with MiXCR by TCRdb after fastp trimmed the public reads at Q25, and only in-frame beta chains were retained. Each record represents a unique CDR3 protein, reported with the most common genes and DNA among its rows. The sample table records 500,000 to 750,000 distinct CDR3 sequences; roughly 13% of these occur just once. Clones ranked in the top ten supply around 2.2% of the sample.

Recombination joined TRBV7-3 with TRBJ1-2, with a weak D call of TRBD1 (6 bases match). This receptor was taken from a male patient aged 10 to 17 who had a stem cell transplant for acute myeloid leukemia, so the T cells may come from the graft donor. Sequenced material: PBMCs, mostly from graft donor cells, taken 360 days after TCRalphabeta/CD19-depleted stem cell transplant. The CDR3 protein sequence reads: CASSSNSQGYGYTF. The nucleotide sequence is TGTGCCAGCAGCTCGAATTCTCAGGGGTATGGCTACACCTTC.